These 19 T cell receptor beta chains originate from one sample sequenced in a study of blood T cell repertoires in COVID-19. The protocol was immunoSEQ multiplex PCR, while the TCRdb copy is restricted to in-frame clones and leaves out a portion. Here the sample spans 150,000 to 200,000 clones, roughly 86% being singletons. What was sequenced was peripheral blood. The receptors shown here come from a woman older than 75 in a cohort sampled during active or convalescent COVID-19.

The rearrangement links TRBV2 to TRBJ1-2; TRBD1 matches 8 bases. Trimming at V came to 0 bases and at J to 7 bases, leaving 4 bases not matched to a gene. CDR1 and CDR2 (germline): SNHLY, FYNNEI. This CDR3 contains 14 residues. CDR3 nucleotide sequence: TGTGCCAGCAGTGAAGCGGGCAGGGGGCTTGGCTACACCTTC. It is translated as CASSEAGRGLGYTF.

The genes are TRBV27 and TRBJ2-3; perhaps TRBD2 as D (6 bases). There are 16 residues in the CDR3. Trimming stripped 2 bases from V and 1 base from J, with 13 bases between. Germline lookup yields CDR1 MNHEY and CDR2 SMNVEV (reference sequence). CDR3 DNA sequence: TGTGCCAGCAGTTTAATACGGGAGTGGGGCACAGATACGCAGTATTTT. Amino acid sequence: CASSLIREWGTDTQYF.

This clone was detected only a few times. The chain combines TRBV2 with TRBJ2-7, with a tentative D call TRBD2 (6 bases). The CDR3 spans 13 residues. V lost 10 bases, J lost 0 bases, and 13 bases lay in between. In germline, CDR1 is SNHLY, CDR2 FYNNEI. The CDR3 region has the DNA TGTGCCACCACCTTAGCGGACTCCTACGAGCAGTACTTC. Its protein product is CATTLADSYEQYF.

The genes are TRBV28 and TRBJ1-2; TRBD1 agrees at 8 bases. From germline, CDR1 is MDHEN and CDR2 SYDVKM. The CDR3 extends over 14 amino acids. V lost 2 bases, J lost 6 bases, and 5 bases stayed unmatched. The CDR3 loop reads CASSLGDRTDGYTF. The DNA of the CDR3 is TGTGCCAGCAGTTTAGGGGACAGGACAGATGGCTACACCTTC.

This chain uses TRBV28 with TRBJ2-3; tentative D call: TRBD2 (6 bases). Trimming took off 2 bases at V and 3 bases at J, with 12 bases between the two ends. Per the germline V gene, CDR1 is MDHEN and CDR2 is SYDVKM. The CDR3 is 15 amino acids. CDR3 region: CASSLNPGLTDTQYF. The CDR3 region has the DNA TGTGCCAGCAGTTTAAATCCGGGACTGACAGATACGCAGTATTTT.

This rearrangement joins TRBV3-1 (or the pseudogene TRBV3-2) to TRBJ2-1; the match to TRBD2 covers 9 bases. Germline trimming cut 1 base from V and 7 bases from J; bases unmatched to any gene: 5. Germline lookup yields CDR1 LGHDT and CDR2 YNNKEL (reference sequence). This CDR3 spans 15 amino acids. The CDR3 spells CASSQALAGQNEQFF. The CDR3 DNA reads as TGTGCCAGCAGCCAAGCCCTAGCGGGACAAAATGAGCAGTTCTTC.

The J gene is TRBJ1-6, the V gene TRBV11-2, with a tentative D call TRBD1 (6 bases). The CDR3 covers 18 residues. Per germline, CDR1 SGHAT and CDR2 FQNNGV. V shed 5 bases and J shed 0 bases, with 17 bases lying between them. The chain's CDR3 is CASSLGTTLSSYNSPLHF. The DNA of the CDR3 is TGTGCCAGCAGCCTTGGGACAACCCTTAGCTCCTATAATTCACCCCTCCACTTT.

This clone was found a few times. The chain is built from TRBV7-9 and TRBJ2-2; 15 bases agree with TRBD2. CDR1 is SEHNR, CDR2 FQNEAQ, per germline (reference sequence). The CDR3 is made up of 18 amino acids. V was clipped by 1 base and J by 5 bases; unmatched bases: 5. CDR3 region: CASSLVPGTSGGTGELFF. In DNA, the CDR3 is TGTGCCAGCAGCTTAGTTCCTGGGACTAGCGGGGGGACCGGGGAGCTGTTTTTT. Full variable domain (missing parts from reference TRBV7-9 and TRBJ2-2): DTGVSQNPRHKITKRGQNVTFRCDPISEHNRLYWYRQTLGQGPEFLTYFQNEAQLEKSRLLSDRFSAERPKGSFSTLEIQRTEQGDSAMYLCASSLVPGTSGGTGELFFGEGSRLTVL.

This chain connects TRBV2 to TRBJ1-3; D might be TRBD1 (6 bases). V dropped 5 bases and J dropped 0 bases, with 11 bases sitting between them. The CDR3 extends over 15 amino acids. Germline assignment: CDR1 SNHLY and CDR2 FYNNEI. The CDR3 DNA reads as TGTGCCAGCAGTTTACAGGGCTACTCTGGAAACACCATATATTTT. This gives the protein CASSLQGYSGNTIYF. The entire variable domain, with the rest obtained from reference TRBV2 and TRBJ1-3, is as follows: EPEVTQTPSHQVTQMGQEVILRCVPISNHLYFYWYRQILGQKVEFLVSFYNNEISEKSEIFDDQFSVERPDGSNFTLKIRSTKLEDSAMYFCASSLQGYSGNTIYFGEGSWLTVV.

This clone occurred a few times. The gene calls are TRBV27 and TRBJ1-4, with a tentative D call TRBD1 (5 bases). Germline loops: CDR1 MNHEY, CDR2 SMNVEV (reference sequence). Deletions cut 2 bases from V and 4 bases from J, with 8 bases between. This CDR3 spans 14 amino acids. This CDR3 reads CASSLTRDNEKLFF. The CDR3 DNA reads as TGTGCCAGCAGTTTAACCAGGGATAATGAAAAACTGTTTTTT.

The chain employs TRBV19 and TRBJ1-1; the D gene is possibly TRBD1 (5 bases). Germline V gene lookup returns CDR1 LNHDA and CDR2 SQIVND (reference sequence). V lost 7 bases to trimming and J lost 5 bases, with 17 bases between them. The CDR3 contains 14 residues. The DNA for the CDR3 is TGTGCCAGTACCACCCTAAACGGGGGGACTGAAGCTTTCTTT. Its protein product is CASTTLNGGTEAFF.

This clone has only a few counts. J is TRBJ2-7 and V is TRBV5-4; TRBD1 is a possible D gene (6 bases). Trimming stripped 3 bases from V and 7 bases from J, with 11 bases between. This CDR3 has 12 residues. Germline V lookup: CDR1 SGHNT, CDR2 YYREEE (reference sequence). This chain's CDR3 is CASSSRGMEQYV. CDR3 bases: TGTGCCAGCAGCTCCAGGGGTATGGAGCAGTACGTC.

The chain has TRBV5-1 and TRBJ2-2, with 9 bases aligning to TRBD1. CDR1 is SGHRS, CDR2 YFSETQ, per germline. The CDR3 extends over 15 amino acids. The trim removed 5 bases at V and 2 bases at J, leaving 4 bases unmatched. The CDR3 spells CASRRTGENTGELFF. As DNA, the CDR3 is TGCGCCAGCAGACGGACAGGGGAAAACACCGGGGAGCTGTTTTTT.

The chain is built from TRBV28 and TRBJ1-5; D unresolved. From germline, CDR1 is MDHEN and CDR2 SYDVKM. CDR3 length equals 13 residues. The V and J ends lost 10 bases and 3 bases respectively, with 13 bases between them. The CDR3 loop is CATREQNNQPQHF. The CDR3 DNA follows: TGTGCCACCCGGGAACAGAACAATCAGCCCCAGCATTTT.

The chain couples TRBV19 to TRBJ1-2; 7 nucleotides line up with TRBD1. The ends lost 5 bases at V and 4 bases at J; junction bases unmatched: 10. The CDR3 has 15 residues. Germline CDR1 is LNHDA and CDR2 is SQIVND (reference sequence). Written as DNA, the CDR3 is TGTGCCAGTAGTCTCCGGGACAGAACACTCTATGGCTACACCTTC. Amino acids: CASSLRDRTLYGYTF.

The V call is TRBV5-1, the J call TRBJ1-4, with D unresolved. In germline, CDR1 is SGHRS, CDR2 YFSETQ. CDR3 length: 15 residues. Trimming pared 4 bases from V and 7 bases from J, leaving 17 bases between. CDR3 sequence (DNA): TGCGCCAGCAGCCTGAATGAGGGTAGGAGTGAAAAACTGTTTTTT. Its translation: CASSLNEGRSEKLFF.

V usage is TRBV5-1 and J usage is TRBJ1-1, with TRBD1 matching over 7 bases. Trimming cost V 4 bases and J 4 bases; bases outside gene matches: 10. Germline CDR1 reads SGHRS; CDR2 reads YFSETQ. The CDR3 is 15 amino acids. The CDR3 coding sequence is TGCGCCAGCAGCCCACCTCAGGGGGTAGGCACTGAAGCTTTCTTT. This sequence encodes CASSPPQGVGTEAFF.

This chain links TRBV15 with TRBJ1-5; D perhaps matches TRBD1 (5 bases). Germline assignment: CDR1 LNHNV and CDR2 YYDKDF (reference sequence). V lost 5 bases and J 0 bases, leaving 8 bases between the germline ends. The CDR3 length is 14 residues. This chain's CDR3 is CATSVDSSNQPQHF. CDR3 DNA: TGTGCCACCAGCGTTGACAGTAGCAATCAGCCCCAGCATTTT.

The CDR3 protein is CASTGAGGVDTQYF. The CDR3 DNA sequence: TGTGCCAGCACTGGAGCGGGGGGGGTGGATACGCAGTATTTT. The gene calls are TRBV2 and TRBJ2-3; TRBD2 agrees at 10 bases. Trimming at V came to 7 bases and at J to 6 bases, leaving 7 bases not matched to a gene. Germline V gives CDR1 SNHLY, CDR2 FYNNEI. The CDR3 runs 14 residues.